Included here is one T cell receptor beta chain sequence, with context. Its antigen is unidentified. The same CDR3 is also encoded by other DNA sequences in this sample. Germline CDR1 and CDR2: SNHLY and FYNNEI. There are 13 residues in the CDR3. V lost 4 bases, J lost 5 bases, and 10 bases lay in between. Researchers set a sequencing depth target of 1 in 200,000 to 1 in 1 million T cells. Using immunoSEQ multiplex PCR, the repertoire was profiled, and TCRdb retains in-frame clones only, with some absent. The sample gives about 50,000 clones, around 52% of which show up once; about 27% is in the top ten. The data were taken from a study of cytotoxic CD8 clonotypes in ibrutinib-treated CLL. Study results and limitations: The study found public clonotypes uncommon, contracting or stable on treatment.

Specimen: PBMCs, collected after 24 months of ibrutinib treatment. This clonotype was obtained from a human donor with chronic lymphocytic leukemia. The gene calls are TRBV2 and TRBJ2-3; D may be TRBD1 or TRBD2 (5 bases each). CDR3 in DNA: TGTGCCAGCAGTGGGCAGGGAGTAGATACGCAGTATTTT. Translated, it gives CASSGQGVDTQYF.